This is a list of T cell receptor beta chains from one sample in a study of blood T cell repertoires in COVID-19. Method: immunoSEQ multiplex PCR; TCRdb's copy keeps in-frame clones and lacks some. The table lists roughly 77,000 clones, roughly 72% of them singletons. Source material: peripheral blood. These receptors were collected from a man aged 60 to 75 with COVID-19, enrolled during active disease. The conserved cysteine and the conserved F or W are not part of the CDR3 here. D genes are given only for firm matches.

CDR3: ASSQGPGFNTEAF
V: TRBV4-1
D: .
J: TRBJ1-1

CDR3: ASSQSQGQPQH
V: TRBV6-6
D: .
J: TRBJ1-5

CDR3: ASKGRTDEAF
V: TRBV6-5
D: .
J: TRBJ1-1

CDR3: SVVAGSGYGYT
V: TRBV29-1
D: .
J: TRBJ1-2

CDR3: ASKKTADSLYNEQF
V: TRBV19
D: .
J: TRBJ2-1

CDR3: ASRIPGQAEKLF
V: TRBV28
D: .
J: TRBJ1-4

CDR3: AWRLGEAYEQY
V: TRBV30
D: .
J: TRBJ2-7

CDR3: ASSPTGGISGNTIY
V: TRBV9
D: TRBD1
J: TRBJ1-3

CDR3: ASSLAVSGKETQY
V: TRBV5-6
D: TRBD2
J: TRBJ2-5

CDR3: ASRGVGTGNQPQH
V: TRBV19
D: .
J: TRBJ1-5

CDR3: ASSPGLEVETQY
V: TRBV18
D: .
J: TRBJ2-5

CDR3: ASSQGVDSSYNEQF
V: TRBV3-1/TRBV3-2
D: .
J: TRBJ2-1

CDR3: ASSTDRGWQPQH
V: TRBV19
D: TRBD1
J: TRBJ1-5

CDR3: ASSIERYQPQH
V: TRBV19
D: .
J: TRBJ1-5

CDR3: ASSHSDREDTEAF
V: TRBV18
D: .
J: TRBJ1-1

CDR3: ASSRSTYEQY
V: TRBV6-2/TRBV6-3
D: .
J: TRBJ2-7

CDR3: AISEFGREDEQY
V: TRBV10-3
D: .
J: TRBJ2-7

CDR3: ASSVGGQANTEAF
V: TRBV9
D: TRBD1
J: TRBJ1-1

CDR3: ASSQDNEQF
V: TRBV5-1
D: .
J: TRBJ2-1

CDR3: ASARGSRTGELF
V: TRBV28
D: .
J: TRBJ2-2

CDR3: ASSPRLAGTDTQY
V: TRBV18
D: TRBD2
J: TRBJ2-3

CDR3: ASSFLTGSGNEQF
V: TRBV11-3
D: .
J: TRBJ2-1

CDR3: ASSLERGDTQY
V: TRBV5-5
D: .
J: TRBJ2-3

CDR3: ASSERGLAGEQF
V: TRBV6-1
D: TRBD2
J: TRBJ2-1

CDR3: ASSLLGQVVTGELF
V: TRBV28
D: TRBD1
J: TRBJ2-2

CDR3: ASSLRGSVQF
V: TRBV5-5
D: .
J: TRBJ2-1

CDR3: ASRDRGLAGPQQRDTQY
V: TRBV11-2
D: TRBD2
J: TRBJ2-3

CDR3: ASSPTSFTGELF
V: TRBV7-3
D: TRBD2
J: TRBJ2-2

CDR3: ASSLSGTGGDIQY
V: TRBV28
D: TRBD1
J: TRBJ2-4

CDR3: ASSELRGHGELF
V: TRBV6-1
D: .
J: TRBJ2-2

CDR3: ASSESGRHNEQF
V: TRBV9
D: TRBD2
J: TRBJ2-1

CDR3: ASSPVRTKRQGETQY
V: TRBV18
D: TRBD1
J: TRBJ2-5

CDR3: AWSGDRGLYEQY
V: TRBV30
D: TRBD1
J: TRBJ2-7

CDR3: ASADARQETQY
V: TRBV18
D: .
J: TRBJ2-5

CDR3: SVESSGMSQETQY
V: TRBV29-1
D: TRBD2
J: TRBJ2-5

CDR3: SVRGSAVTEAF
V: TRBV29-1
D: .
J: TRBJ1-1

CDR3: ASSEKRRSPYNEQF
V: TRBV6-1
D: .
J: TRBJ2-1

CDR3: ASSATTYYNEQF
V: TRBV10-2
D: .
J: TRBJ2-1

CDR3: ATSDPTDLHTDTQY
V: TRBV24-1
D: .
J: TRBJ2-3

CDR3: ASSQKHRGSNQPQH
V: TRBV14
D: .
J: TRBJ1-5

CDR3: ASSPGTGEGETQY
V: TRBV5-1
D: TRBD1
J: TRBJ2-5

CDR3: ASRLTGRGDGTEAF
V: TRBV25-1
D: .
J: TRBJ1-1

CDR3: SASEGGTQY
V: TRBV20-1
D: .
J: TRBJ2-5

CDR3: ASSLLAGDNEQF
V: TRBV7-3
D: TRBD2
J: TRBJ2-1

CDR3: ASTQVNTGELF
V: TRBV27
D: .
J: TRBJ2-2

CDR3: SASPGNYEQY
V: TRBV29-1
D: .
J: TRBJ2-7

CDR3: ASRRRLTEQY
V: TRBV12-3/TRBV12-4
D: .
J: TRBJ2-7

CDR3: ASTVRGTNTEAF
V: TRBV2
D: .
J: TRBJ1-1

CDR3: ASSVGEGMGRQPQH
V: TRBV9
D: .
J: TRBJ1-5

CDR3: ASLKTRTGAGETQY
V: TRBV2
D: TRBD1
J: TRBJ2-5

CDR3: ASSLGQEQETQY
V: TRBV18
D: .
J: TRBJ2-5

CDR3: ASSPDTVNPLH
V: TRBV18
D: .
J: TRBJ1-6

CDR3: ASSSRGMNTGELF
V: TRBV11-3
D: .
J: TRBJ2-2

CDR3: ATTRKGGVRETQY
V: TRBV27
D: .
J: TRBJ2-5

CDR3: ASSGRDRGRSYEQY
V: TRBV25-1
D: TRBD1
J: TRBJ2-7

CDR3: ASSPDRGSLDGYT
V: TRBV4-1
D: TRBD1
J: TRBJ1-2

CDR3: ASSQTLSGLAQETQY
V: TRBV7-9
D: TRBD2
J: TRBJ2-5

CDR3: ASSRDTNQPQH
V: TRBV14
D: .
J: TRBJ1-5

CDR3: ATSKGTGEMNEQY
V: TRBV15
D: TRBD1
J: TRBJ2-7

CDR3: ASNPDRGAEGYT
V: TRBV6-5
D: TRBD1
J: TRBJ1-2